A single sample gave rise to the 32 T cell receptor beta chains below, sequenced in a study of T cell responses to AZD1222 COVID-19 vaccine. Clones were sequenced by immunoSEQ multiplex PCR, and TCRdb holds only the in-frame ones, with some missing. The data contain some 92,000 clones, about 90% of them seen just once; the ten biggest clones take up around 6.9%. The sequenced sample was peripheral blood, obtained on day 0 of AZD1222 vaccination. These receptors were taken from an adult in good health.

The CDR3 DNA reads as TGTGCCAGCAGCTTGTTAACTCGGCGACAGGGGGACTATGGCTACACCTTC. Translated, it gives CASSLLTRRQGDYGYTF. The chain is built from TRBV5-5 and TRBJ1-2; 9 positions agree with TRBD1. CDR1 is SGHKS, CDR2 YYEKEE, per germline (reference sequence). This CDR3 is built from 17 residues. Trimming at V came to 1 base and at J to 3 bases, leaving 10 bases not matched to a gene.

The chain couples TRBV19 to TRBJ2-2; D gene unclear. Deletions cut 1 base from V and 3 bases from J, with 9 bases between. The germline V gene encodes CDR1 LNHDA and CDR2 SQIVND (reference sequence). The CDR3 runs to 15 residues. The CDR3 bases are TGTGCCAGTAGTATAGTGGGCGGCTACACCGGGGAGCTGTTTTTT. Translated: CASSIVGGYTGELFF.

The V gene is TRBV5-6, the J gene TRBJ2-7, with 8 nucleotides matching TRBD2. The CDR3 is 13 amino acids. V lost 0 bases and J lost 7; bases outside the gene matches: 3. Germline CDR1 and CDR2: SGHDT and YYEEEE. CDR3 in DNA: TGTGCCAGCAGCTTGGCGGGAGGGGAAGAGCAGTACTTC. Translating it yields CASSLAGGEEQYF. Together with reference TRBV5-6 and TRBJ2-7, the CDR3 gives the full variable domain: DAGVTQSPTHLIKTRGQQVTLRCSPKSGHDTVSWYQQALGQGPQFIFQYYEEEERQRGNFPDRFSGHQFPNYSSELNVNALLLGDSALYLCASSLAGGEEQYFGPGTRLTVT.

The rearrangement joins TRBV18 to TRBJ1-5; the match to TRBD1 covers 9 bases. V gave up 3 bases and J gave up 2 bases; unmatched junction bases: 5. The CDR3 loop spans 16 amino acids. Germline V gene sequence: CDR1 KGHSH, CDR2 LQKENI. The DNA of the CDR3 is TGTGCCAGCTCACCGCCGGGACAGGGTGGCAATCAGCCCCAGCATTTT. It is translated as CASSPPGQGGNQPQHF.

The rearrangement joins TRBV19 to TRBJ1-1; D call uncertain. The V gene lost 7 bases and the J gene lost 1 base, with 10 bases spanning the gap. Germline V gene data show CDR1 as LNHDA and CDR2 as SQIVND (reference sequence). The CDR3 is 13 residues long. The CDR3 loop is CASTQSANTEAFF. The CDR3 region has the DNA TGTGCCAGTACCCAATCAGCGAACACTGAAGCTTTCTTT.

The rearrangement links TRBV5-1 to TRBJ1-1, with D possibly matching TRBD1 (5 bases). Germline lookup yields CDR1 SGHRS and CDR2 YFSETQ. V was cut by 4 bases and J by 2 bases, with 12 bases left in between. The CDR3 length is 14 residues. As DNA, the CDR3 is TGCGCCAGCAGCCAACAGGTCTCTAACACTGAAGCTTTCTTT. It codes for CASSQQVSNTEAFF.

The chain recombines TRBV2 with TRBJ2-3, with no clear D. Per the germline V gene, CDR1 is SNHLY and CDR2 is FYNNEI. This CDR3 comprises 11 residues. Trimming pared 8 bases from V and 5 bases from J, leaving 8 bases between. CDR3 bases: TGTGCCAGCTCAAGGGAAGATACGCAGTATTTT. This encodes CASSREDTQYF. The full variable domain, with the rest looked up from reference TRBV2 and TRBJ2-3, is EPEVTQTPSHQVTQMGQEVILRCVPISNHLYFYWYRQILGQKVEFLVSFYNNEISEKSEIFDDQFSVERPDGSNFTLKIRSTKLEDSAMYFCASSREDTQYFGPGTRLTVL.

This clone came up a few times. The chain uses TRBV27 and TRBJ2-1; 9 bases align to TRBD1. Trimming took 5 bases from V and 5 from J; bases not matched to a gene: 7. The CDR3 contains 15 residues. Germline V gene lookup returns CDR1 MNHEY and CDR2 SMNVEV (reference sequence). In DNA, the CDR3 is TGTGCCAGCAGTCCCCGGACAGGGGACAACAATGAGCAGTTCTTC. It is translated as CASSPRTGDNNEQFF.

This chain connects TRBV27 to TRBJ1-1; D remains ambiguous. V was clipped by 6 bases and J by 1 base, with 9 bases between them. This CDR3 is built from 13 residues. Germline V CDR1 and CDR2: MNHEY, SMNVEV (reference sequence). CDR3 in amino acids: CASSFQRNTEAFF. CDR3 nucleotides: TGTGCCAGCAGCTTCCAGAGGAACACTGAAGCTTTCTTT.

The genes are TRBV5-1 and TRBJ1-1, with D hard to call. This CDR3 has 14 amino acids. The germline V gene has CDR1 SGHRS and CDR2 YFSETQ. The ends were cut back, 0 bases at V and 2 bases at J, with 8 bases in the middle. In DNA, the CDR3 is TGCGCCAGCAGCTTGGCTCAGGTCAACACTGAAGCTTTCTTT. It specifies CASSLAQVNTEAFF.

CDR3 nucleotide sequence: TGTGCCAGCAGAAAAGGAGGTAGCAATCAGCCCCAGCATTTT. This translates into CASRKGGSNQPQHF. The V and J genes are TRBV6-5 and TRBJ1-5; D gene uncertain. Germline V lookup: CDR1 MNHEY, CDR2 SVGAGI. Trimming took off 6 bases at V and 0 bases at J, with 9 bases between the two ends. The CDR3 spans 14 residues.

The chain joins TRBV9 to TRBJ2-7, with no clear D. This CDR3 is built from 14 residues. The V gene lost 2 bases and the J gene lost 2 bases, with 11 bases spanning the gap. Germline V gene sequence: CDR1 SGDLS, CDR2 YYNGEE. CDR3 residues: CASSVSLNTYEQYF. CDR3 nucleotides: TGTGCCAGCAGCGTGTCCCTTAATACCTACGAGCAGTACTTC.

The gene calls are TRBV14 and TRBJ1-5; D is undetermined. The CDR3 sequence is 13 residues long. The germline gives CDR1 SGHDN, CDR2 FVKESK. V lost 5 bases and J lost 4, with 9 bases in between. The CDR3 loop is CASSGRMNQPQHF. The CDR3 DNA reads TGTGCCAGCAGCGGGAGGATGAATCAGCCCCAGCATTTT.

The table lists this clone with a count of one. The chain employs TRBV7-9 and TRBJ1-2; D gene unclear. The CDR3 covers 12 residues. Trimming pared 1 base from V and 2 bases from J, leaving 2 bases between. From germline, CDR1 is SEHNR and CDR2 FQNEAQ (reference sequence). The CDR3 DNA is TGTGCCAGCAGCTTAGGGAACTATGGCTACACCTTC. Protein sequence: CASSLGNYGYTF.

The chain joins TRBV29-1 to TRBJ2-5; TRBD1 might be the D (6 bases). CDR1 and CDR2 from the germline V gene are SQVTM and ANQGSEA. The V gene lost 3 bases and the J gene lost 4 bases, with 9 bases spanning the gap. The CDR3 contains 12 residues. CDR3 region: CSVDRGRETQYF. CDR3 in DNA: TGCAGCGTTGACAGGGGCAGAGAGACCCAGTACTTC.

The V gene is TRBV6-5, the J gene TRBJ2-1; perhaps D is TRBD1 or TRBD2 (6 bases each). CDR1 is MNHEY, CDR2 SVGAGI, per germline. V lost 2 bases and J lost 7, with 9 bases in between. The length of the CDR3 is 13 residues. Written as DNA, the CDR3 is TGTGCCAGCAGTTACGGGGGGCTAAATGAGCAGTTCTTC. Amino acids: CASSYGGLNEQFF.

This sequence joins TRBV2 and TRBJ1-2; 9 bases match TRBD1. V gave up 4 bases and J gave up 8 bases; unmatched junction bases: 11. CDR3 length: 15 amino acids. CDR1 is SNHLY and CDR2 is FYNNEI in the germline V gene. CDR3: CASSARDRAWRGYTF. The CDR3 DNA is TGTGCCAGCAGTGCCCGGGACAGGGCTTGGAGGGGCTACACCTTC.

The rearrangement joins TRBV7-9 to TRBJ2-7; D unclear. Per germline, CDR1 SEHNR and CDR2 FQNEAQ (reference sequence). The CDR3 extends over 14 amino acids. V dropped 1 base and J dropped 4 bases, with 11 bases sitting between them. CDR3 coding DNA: TGTGCCAGCAGCTTAGGGGGATCCCCTTACGAGCAGTACTTC. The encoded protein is CASSLGGSPYEQYF.

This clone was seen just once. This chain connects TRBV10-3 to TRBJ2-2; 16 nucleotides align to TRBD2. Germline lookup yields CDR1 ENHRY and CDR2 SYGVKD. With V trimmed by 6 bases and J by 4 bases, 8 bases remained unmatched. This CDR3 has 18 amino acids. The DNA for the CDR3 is TGTGCCATCAGCCCGGGACTAGCGGGAGGGGGGTCCACCGGGGAGCTGTTTTTT. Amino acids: CAISPGLAGGGSTGELFF.

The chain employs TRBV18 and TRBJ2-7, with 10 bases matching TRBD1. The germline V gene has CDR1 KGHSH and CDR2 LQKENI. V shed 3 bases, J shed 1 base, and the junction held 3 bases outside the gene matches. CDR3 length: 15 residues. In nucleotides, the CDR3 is TGTGCCAGCTCACCGGGGACAGGGGTATCCTACGAGCAGTACTTC. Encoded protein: CASSPGTGVSYEQYF. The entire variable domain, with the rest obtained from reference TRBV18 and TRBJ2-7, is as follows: NAGVMQNPRHLVRRRGQEARLRCSPMKGHSHVYWYRQLPEEGLKFMVYLQKENIIDESGMPKERFSAEFPKEGPSILRIQQVVRGDSAAYFCASSPGTGVSYEQYFGPGTRLTVT.

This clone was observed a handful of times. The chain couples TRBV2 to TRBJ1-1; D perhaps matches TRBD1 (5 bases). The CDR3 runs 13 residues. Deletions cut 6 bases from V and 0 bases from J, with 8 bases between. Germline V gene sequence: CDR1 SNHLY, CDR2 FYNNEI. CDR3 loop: CASRQDLNTEAFF. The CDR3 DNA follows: TGTGCCAGCAGACAGGACCTGAACACTGAAGCTTTCTTT.

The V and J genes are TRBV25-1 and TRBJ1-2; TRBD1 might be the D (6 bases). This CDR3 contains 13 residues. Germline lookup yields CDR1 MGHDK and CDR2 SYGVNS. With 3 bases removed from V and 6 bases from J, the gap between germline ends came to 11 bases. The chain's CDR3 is CASSDQGFHGYTF. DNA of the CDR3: TGTGCCAGCAGTGACCAGGGGTTTCATGGCTACACCTTC.

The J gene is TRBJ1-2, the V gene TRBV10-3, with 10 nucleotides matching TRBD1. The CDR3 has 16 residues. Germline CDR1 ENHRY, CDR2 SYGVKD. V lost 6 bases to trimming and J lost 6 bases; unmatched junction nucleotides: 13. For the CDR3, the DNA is TGTGCCATCAGGAAGACAGGGGGCTATGATACGGATGGCTACACCTTC. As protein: CAIRKTGGYDTDGYTF.

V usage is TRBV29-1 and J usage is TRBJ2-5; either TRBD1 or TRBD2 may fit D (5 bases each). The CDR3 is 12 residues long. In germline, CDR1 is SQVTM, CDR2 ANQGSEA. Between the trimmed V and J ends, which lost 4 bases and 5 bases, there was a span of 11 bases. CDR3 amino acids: CSVGDPGETQYF. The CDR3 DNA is TGCAGCGTTGGGGACCCCGGGGAGACCCAGTACTTC. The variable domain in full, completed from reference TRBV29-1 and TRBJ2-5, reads SAVISQKPSRDICQRGTSLTIQCQVDSQVTMMFWYRQQPGQSLTLIATANQGSEATYESGFVIDKFPISRPNLTFSTLTVSNMSPEDSSIYLCSVGDPGETQYFGPGTRLLVL.

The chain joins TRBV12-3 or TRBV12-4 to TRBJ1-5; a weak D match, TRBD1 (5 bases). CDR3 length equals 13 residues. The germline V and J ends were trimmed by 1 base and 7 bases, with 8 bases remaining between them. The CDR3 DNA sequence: TGTGCCAGCAGTTTAGGGCAGGGCCAGCCCCAGCATTTT. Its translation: CASSLGQGQPQHF.

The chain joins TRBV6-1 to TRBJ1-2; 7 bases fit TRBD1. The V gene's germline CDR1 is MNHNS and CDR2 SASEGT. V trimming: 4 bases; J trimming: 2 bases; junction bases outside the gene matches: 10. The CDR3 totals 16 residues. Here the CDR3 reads CASSGLKGARNYGYTF. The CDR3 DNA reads TGTGCCAGCAGTGGATTGAAGGGGGCTCGGAACTATGGCTACACCTTC.

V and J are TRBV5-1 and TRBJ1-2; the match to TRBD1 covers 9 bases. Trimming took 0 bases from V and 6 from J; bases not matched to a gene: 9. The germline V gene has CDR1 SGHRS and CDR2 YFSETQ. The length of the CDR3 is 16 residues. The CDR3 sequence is CASSLVPTGGVHGYTF. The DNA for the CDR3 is TGCGCCAGCAGCTTGGTCCCGACAGGGGGGGTGCATGGCTACACCTTC.

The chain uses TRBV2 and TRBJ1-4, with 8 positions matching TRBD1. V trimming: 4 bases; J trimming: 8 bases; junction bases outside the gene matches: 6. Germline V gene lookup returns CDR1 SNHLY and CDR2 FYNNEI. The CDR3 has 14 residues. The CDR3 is CASSVTGVGEKLFF. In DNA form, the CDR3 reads TGTGCCAGCAGTGTGACAGGGGTAGGAGAAAAACTGTTTTTT.

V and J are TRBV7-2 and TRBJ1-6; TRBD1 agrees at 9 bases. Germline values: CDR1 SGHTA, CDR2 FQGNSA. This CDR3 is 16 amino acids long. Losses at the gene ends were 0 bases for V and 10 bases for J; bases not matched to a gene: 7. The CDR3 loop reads CASSLAGTGSGSPLHF. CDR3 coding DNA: TGTGCCAGCAGCTTAGCGGGGACAGGGAGTGGGTCACCCCTCCACTTT.

The CDR3 loop reads CASSLDSGRRSGYTF. DNA of the CDR3: TGTGCCAGCAGCTTAGACAGTGGAAGGAGATCCGGCTACACCTTC. The genes are TRBV3-1 (or the pseudogene TRBV3-2) and TRBJ1-2; possibly TRBD1 for D (5 bases). The CDR3 sequence is 15 residues long. The V end was cut by 5 bases, the J end by 8 bases, with 21 bases between. The V gene's germline CDR1 is LGHDT and CDR2 YNNKEL (reference sequence).

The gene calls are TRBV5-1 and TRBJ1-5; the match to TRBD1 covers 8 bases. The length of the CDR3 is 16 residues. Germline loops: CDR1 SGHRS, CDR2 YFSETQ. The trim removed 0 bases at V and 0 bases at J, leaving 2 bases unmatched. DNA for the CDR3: TGCGCCAGCAGCTTGGGACAGGGGTATAGCAATCAGCCCCAGCATTTT. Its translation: CASSLGQGYSNQPQHF.

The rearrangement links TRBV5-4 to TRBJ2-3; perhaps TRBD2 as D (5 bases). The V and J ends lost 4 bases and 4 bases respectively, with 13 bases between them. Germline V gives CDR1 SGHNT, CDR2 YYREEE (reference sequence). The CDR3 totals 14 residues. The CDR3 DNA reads TGTGCCAGCAGCCGTCCGGGAACCGCAGATACGCAGTATTTT. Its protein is CASSRPGTADTQYF. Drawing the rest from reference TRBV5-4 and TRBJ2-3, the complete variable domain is ETGVTQSPTHLIKTRGQQVTLRCSSQSGHNTVSWYQQALGQGPQFIFQYYREEENGRGNFPPRFSGLQFPNYSSELNVNALELDDSALYLCASSRPGTADTQYFGPGTRLTVL.